This TCR beta chain was obtained from a study of T cell responses to AZD1222 COVID-19 vaccine. General observations from the study: Donors, mostly white British, included more females; clonal diversity was possibly underestimated. Seropositivity was recorded at baseline in only a handful of AZD1222 recipients. Two AZD1222 administrations were followed by greater Spike-specific TCR breadth and depth.

This clone has just one count. Its antigen is unidentified. Sequencing used immunoSEQ multiplex PCR; TCRdb keeps in-frame clones, though not all of them. The sample lists 150,000 to 200,000 clones; approximately 91% were seen once. V was shortened by 0 bases and J by 1 base, with 11 bases between the two germline ends. This CDR3 region has 16 residues. CDR1 and CDR2 (germline): MGHRA, YSYEKL. The J gene is TRBJ2-3, the V gene TRBV4-1, with D unclear. The sequenced sample was peripheral blood, obtained on day 0 of AZD1222 vaccination. The TCR sequence derives from an adult in good health. CDR3 protein: CASSQDRSLGTDTQYF. The CDR3 DNA follows: TGCGCCAGCAGCCAAGATCGGAGTCTAGGCACAGATACGCAGTATTTT.